This record looks at one T cell receptor beta chain sequence and its context. The sample holds a few counts of this clonotype. The antigen it binds to is not known. Being one base from a much bigger clone, this may be a read error. These data are taken from a study of tumor-infiltrating lymphocytes in primary liver carcinoma (dated by TCRdb to 2017 to 2019). Study-wide context: Between November 2015 and early 2016, about five patients in China with histopathologically diagnosed primary liver carcinoma had their tumors surgically resected. The five patients, three men and two women aged 30 to 69 years, had hepatocellular carcinoma (four) or combined HCC and intrahepatic cholangiocarcinoma (one). Tumors of the five patients were stage T1-T3 N0M0 with maximum diameters of roughly 4 to 10 cm. Each sample produced roughly 3.5 to 7.13 million productive TCRbeta reads, and read depth showed no significant difference between tissue types. Across five regions of each liver tumor, along with adjacent normal tissue and blood, the study brought together TCRbeta repertoire sequencing, expression microarrays and whole-exome sequencing. A total of roughly 35 specimens from 5 patients underwent TCRbeta repertoire sequencing, comprising 25 or so tumor regions, 5 adjacent noncancerous liver tissues and 5 peripheral blood samples. Repertoires from technical replicates were highly reproducible, with mean shared-clone rates approximately 0.88 and correlation coefficients above 0.98.

Summary of the overall study and its limitations: Pairs of tumor regions showed greater repertoire overlap (mean roughly 35%) than tumor-adjacent pairs (roughly 17%) or tumor-blood pairs (around 15%), which is consistent with antigen-driven expansion. Comparison of CD4+ and CD8+ T cell repertoires was precluded by the use of bulk unsorted samples. Only the TCR beta chain was sequenced, so true repertoire diversity is likely underestimated because unpaired alpha chains were not captured. The top 250 clones made up a significantly larger repertoire fraction in tumors than in blood (p = 0.039). The study included only five or six patients, and the authors note findings should be validated in a larger study.

From the cysteine up to the phenylalanine, the CDR3 has a length of 14 residues. The sequence is cut down to CDR3 DNA, 42 bases in frame from base 1. The V end loses 7 bases and the J end loses 2 bases, and a stretch of 12 bases separates them. Per the germline V gene, LGHNT is the CDR1 and FRNRAP is the CDR2. TRIzol reagent was used to extract blood RNA from unsorted whole blood, while the DNeasy Blood & Tissue kit provided the germline DNA. Patients had chronic HBV infection and were treatment-naive at sampling. Before surgery, roughly 4.2 milliliters of peripheral blood were drawn into K2EDTA tubes. Using a constant-region primer and ProtoScript II reverse transcriptase, TCRbeta-specific cDNA was reverse-transcribed from around 500 ng total RNA. The TCRbeta libraries were prepared through three rounds of nested multiplex PCR following a slightly modified ARM-PCR procedure. The first two PCR rounds used multiplex TRBV1-TRBV30 forward primers with a Cbeta reverse primer, each for about 10 cycles. A final 25-cycle PCR with Deep VentR polymerase added sample barcodes and Illumina adapters. Amplicons of 200-500 bp were gel-purified with a QIAquick gel extraction kit before sequencing. An Illumina HiSeq 2500 was used to sequence the TCRbeta amplicons, generating 250-bp paired-end reads. Regarding the original processing steps: Trimmomatic v0.33 was used to quality-trim the reads, and FLASH v1.2.11 was used to merge paired reads so that full CDR3 sequences could be recovered. V, D and J germline segments were assigned to the rearranged TCRbeta sequences using MiGEC v1.2.1b. Clonotype statistics and Shannon-Wiener diversity indices were calculated with VDJtools v1.0.0. Except for diversity analysis, only the 250 most abundant clonotypes of each sample were used in subsequent analyses to reduce sampling bias. The public reads were reprocessed in TCRdb via fastp at Q25 and MiXCR, keeping in-frame beta chains. All rows with the same CDR3 protein become a single entry with the most common DNA and genes. None of the V and J calls come from the authors' own analysis; TCRdb made them. The sample records about 330,000 distinct CDR3 sequences, 65% of which are singletons. About 6% of the sample belongs to the ten largest clones.

The specimen sequenced was peripheral blood. This TCR derives from a man aged 35 to 55 with primary liver carcinoma and hepatitis B virus infection. Recombination linked TRBV12-5 to TRBJ2-1, with TRBD2 as a weak D call on 5 bases. The DNA sequence reads TGTGCTAGTGTTAGCGCATACCCCTACAATGAGCAGTTCTTC. It translates as CASVSAYPYNEQFF.